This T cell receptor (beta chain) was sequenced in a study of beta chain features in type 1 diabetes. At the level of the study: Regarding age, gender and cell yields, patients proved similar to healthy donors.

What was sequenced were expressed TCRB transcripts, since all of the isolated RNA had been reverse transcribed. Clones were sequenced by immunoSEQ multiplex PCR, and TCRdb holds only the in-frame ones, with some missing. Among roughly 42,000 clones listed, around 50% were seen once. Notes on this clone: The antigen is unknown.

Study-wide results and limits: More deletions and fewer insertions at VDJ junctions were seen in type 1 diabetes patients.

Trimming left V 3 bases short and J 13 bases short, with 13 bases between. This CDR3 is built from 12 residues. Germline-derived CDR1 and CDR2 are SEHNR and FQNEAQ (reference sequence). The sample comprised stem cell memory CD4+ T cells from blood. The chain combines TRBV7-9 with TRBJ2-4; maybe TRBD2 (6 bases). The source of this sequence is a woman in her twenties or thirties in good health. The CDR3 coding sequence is TGTGCCAGCAGCTTCGGGGTAGCGGAGCAGTACTTC. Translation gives CASSFGVAEQYF.